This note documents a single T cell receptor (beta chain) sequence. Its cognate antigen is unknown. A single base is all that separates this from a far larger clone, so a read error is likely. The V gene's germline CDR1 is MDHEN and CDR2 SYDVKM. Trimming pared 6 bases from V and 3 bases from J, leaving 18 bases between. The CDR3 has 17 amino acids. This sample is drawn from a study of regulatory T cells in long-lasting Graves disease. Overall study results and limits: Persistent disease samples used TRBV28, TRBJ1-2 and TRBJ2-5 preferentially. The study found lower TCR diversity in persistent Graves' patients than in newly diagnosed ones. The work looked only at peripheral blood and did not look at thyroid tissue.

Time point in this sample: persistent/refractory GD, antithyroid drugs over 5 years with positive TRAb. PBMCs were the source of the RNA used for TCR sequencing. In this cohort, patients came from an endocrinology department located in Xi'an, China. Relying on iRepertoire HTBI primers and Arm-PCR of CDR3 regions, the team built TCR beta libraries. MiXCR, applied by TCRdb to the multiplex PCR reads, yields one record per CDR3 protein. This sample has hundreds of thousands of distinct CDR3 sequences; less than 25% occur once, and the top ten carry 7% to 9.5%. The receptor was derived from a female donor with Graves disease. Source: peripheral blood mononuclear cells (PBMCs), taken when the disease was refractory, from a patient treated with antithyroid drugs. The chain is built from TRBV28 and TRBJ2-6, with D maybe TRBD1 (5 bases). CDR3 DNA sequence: TGTGCCAGCAGCACGACAAGGACATTCCGTGGGGCCAACGTCCTGACTTTC. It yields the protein CASSTTRTFRGANVLTF.